Listed here are 3 T cell receptor beta chains from one sample, sequenced in a study of blood T cell repertoires in COVID-19. Using immunoSEQ multiplex PCR, the repertoire was profiled, and TCRdb retains in-frame clones only, with some absent. Of approximately 170,000 clones listed, more than 90% were seen once; the top ten hold 15% to 20%. Material for sequencing was peripheral blood. These receptors were obtained from a man aged 60 to 69 with active or convalescent COVID-19.

The V and J genes are TRBV6-5 and TRBJ2-1; 9 nucleotides align to TRBD1. The germline V gene encodes CDR1 MNHEY and CDR2 SVGAGI. Unmatched junction bases numbered 7, after V lost 5 bases and J lost 5 bases. This CDR3 has 15 residues. The CDR3 protein is CASSPTGGSDNEQFF. The CDR3 region has the DNA TGTGCCAGCAGTCCTACAGGGGGCTCGGACAATGAGCAGTTCTTC.

The chain combines TRBV11-2 with TRBJ2-5; TRBD1 aligns across 11 bases. CDR3 length equals 14 residues. Germline CDR1 SGHAT, CDR2 FQNNGV. The trim removed 5 bases at V and 6 bases at J, leaving 5 bases unmatched. In DNA form, the CDR3 reads TGTGCCAGCAGCCCGGGGACAGGGGGAAAGACCCAGTACTTC. This sequence encodes CASSPGTGGKTQYF.

The chain combines TRBV23-1 with TRBJ2-3, with TRBD1 matching 10 bases. TRBV23-1 belongs to the ORF category, with a function that is uncertain. With V trimmed by 6 bases and J by 2 bases, 11 bases remained unmatched. This CDR3 has 17 amino acids. CDR3 loop: CASSQKPGQGNTDTQYF. CDR3 bases: TGCGCCAGCAGCCAAAAGCCGGGACAGGGGAACACAGATACGCAGTATTTT.